In its sample, the clone carrying this T cell receptor (beta chain) was seen many times. Antigen: not known. RNA transcripts served as the template for amplifying TCR beta CDR3 regions. The HTBI primer set drove a first-round RT-PCR of the TCR CDR3. TCRdb recomputed calls from the multiplex PCR reads with MiXCR, one row per CDR3 protein. The sample includes some 500,000 distinct CDR3 sequences, roughly 14% of them seen just once. Germline CDR1 is SGHNT and CDR2 is YENEEA. Losses at the gene ends were 3 bases for V and 2 bases for J; bases not matched to a gene: 8. There are 16 residues in the CDR3. These data belong to a study of T cells in Graves' hyperthyroidism and ophthalmopathy. Overall study results and limits: Blood also carried most thyroid clonotypes expanded above 0.001. In simple terms, a model built on 13 V-J features told ophthalmopathy apart from stable hyperthyroidism.

The chain joins TRBV11-3 to TRBJ2-3, with TRBD2 matching over 7 bases. The sequence was obtained from a woman younger than 35 with Graves' hyperthyroidism. Sequencing was carried out using blood. CDR3 sequence: CASSFAGTKPTDTQYF. In nucleotides, the CDR3 is TGTGCCAGCAGCTTCGCCGGGACTAAACCCACAGATACGCAGTATTTT.